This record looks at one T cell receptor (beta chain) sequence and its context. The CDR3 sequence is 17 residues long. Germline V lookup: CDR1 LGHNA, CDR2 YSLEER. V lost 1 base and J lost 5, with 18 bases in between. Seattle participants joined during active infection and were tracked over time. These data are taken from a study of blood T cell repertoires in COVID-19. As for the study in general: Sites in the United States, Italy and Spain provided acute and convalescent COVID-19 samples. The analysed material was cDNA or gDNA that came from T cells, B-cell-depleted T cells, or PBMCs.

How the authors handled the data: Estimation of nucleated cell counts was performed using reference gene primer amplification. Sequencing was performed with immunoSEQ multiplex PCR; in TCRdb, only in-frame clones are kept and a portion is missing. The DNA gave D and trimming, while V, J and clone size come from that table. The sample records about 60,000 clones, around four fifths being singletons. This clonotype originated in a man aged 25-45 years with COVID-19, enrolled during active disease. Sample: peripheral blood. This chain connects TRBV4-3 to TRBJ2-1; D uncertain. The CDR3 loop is CASSQGRVLSADNEQFF. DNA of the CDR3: TGCGCCAGCAGCCAAGGGAGAGTTCTGTCCGCGGACAATGAGCAGTTCTTC.